This T cell receptor (beta chain) was sequenced in a study of blood T cells in healthy people across ages. Comment on this clonotype: Its antigen is not identified.

Alongside a J-beta primer mix, a sample-barcoded 5' primer served in a second PCR lasting roughly 6 to 11 cycles. Template switching added a 12-random-nucleotide identifier to every cDNA molecule. TCRdb re-called the 5' RACE reads with MiXCR, one entry per CDR3 protein. The table includes roughly 1,100,000 distinct CDR3 sequences, almost 25% detected once. Study-level findings and limits: Percentage of naive T cells showed a strong correlation with TCR beta diversity.

The same sample was also used in a study of T cells of mothers and their children. That work adds: Primer M1S, used in the second PCR, introduced sample barcodes and 2-4 random nucleotides.

Sequenced material: blood. The TCR sequence derives from a girl aged 2 to 9 in good health.

The chain's CDR3 is CASSLGTRDKLFF. The CDR3 coding sequence is TGCGCCAGCAGCTTGGGGACCCGGGATAAACTGTTTTTT. This chain connects TRBV5-1 to TRBJ1-4, with D unresolved. Germline V CDR1 and CDR2: SGHRS, YFSETQ. Trimming removed 0 bases from V and 11 bases from J, with 11 bases in between. CDR3 length equals 13 residues.